A selection of T cell receptor beta chains follows, all from one sample in a study of blood T cell repertoires in COVID-19. Produced via immunoSEQ multiplex PCR; TCRdb's table is partial and in-frame only. The sample holds about 50,000 clones, around 87% seen once. Sequencing input: peripheral blood. The receptors originated from a human donor in a cohort sampled during active COVID-19. Each CDR3 is given with its conserved first and last residue. A D gene is named only where the DNA matches it firmly.

TRBJ2-3	TRBV27	TRBD2	CASSLRVAGAVDTQYF	TGTGCCAGCAGTTTACGAGTAGCGGGAGCGGTAGATACGCAGTATTTT
TRBJ2-2	TRBV4-3	TRBD2	CASSPPGGGHTGELFF	TGCGCCAGCAGCCCCCCCGGGGGGGGCCACACCGGGGAGCTGTTTTTT
TRBJ2-1	TRBV3-1/TRBV3-2	-	CASSQVSGSYNEQFF	TGTGCCAGCAGCCAAGTGTCGGGGTCCTACAATGAGCAGTTCTTC
TRBJ2-7	TRBV6-6	TRBD2	CASSRLTSAGPSYEQYF	TGTGCCAGCAGTCGATTAACATCAGCGGGGCCCTCCTACGAGCAGTACTTC
TRBJ2-5	TRBV30	TRBD1	CARTEGAGETQYF	TGTGCCCGGACCGAGGGGGCAGGGGAGACCCAGTACTTC
TRBJ2-7	TRBV5-5	TRBD2	CASSLEDSGSFGQYF	TGTGCCAGCAGCTTGGAAGATAGCGGGAGTTTCGGGCAGTACTTC
TRBJ2-2	TRBV5-8	TRBD2	CASETSGRGTGELFF	TGTGCCAGCGAAACTAGCGGCAGAGGGACCGGGGAGCTGTTTTTT
TRBJ2-2	TRBV7-9	TRBD2	CASSAQTSGRAGELFF	TGTGCCAGCAGCGCCCAGACTAGCGGGAGGGCCGGGGAGCTGTTTTTT
TRBJ2-7	TRBV6-2/TRBV6-3	TRBD1	CASSYNRGRDEQYF	TGTGCCAGCAGTTACAACAGGGGGCGGGACGAGCAGTACTTC
TRBJ1-2	TRBV5-4	TRBD1	CASSGGQGTNYGYTF	TGTGCCAGCAGCGGGGGACAGGGAACGAACTATGGCTACACCTTC
TRBJ1-2	TRBV4-3	-	CASSQDIGQHYTF	TGCGCCAGCAGCCAAGATATTGGGCAGCATTACACCTTC
TRBJ2-1	TRBV10-3	-	CAISGEWGRRYNEQFF	TGTGCCATCAGTGGGGAATGGGGGCGTAGGTACAATGAGCAGTTCTTC
TRBJ2-7	TRBV6-6	-	CASSYSQDEQYF	TGTGCCAGCAGTTACTCCCAGGACGAGCAGTACTTC
TRBJ2-7	TRBV2	-	CASGFSKQRERFEQYF	TGTGCCAGCGGCTTCTCGAAACAGAGGGAAAGGTTCGAGCAGTACTTC
TRBJ1-2	TRBV2	TRBD1	CASSEWSGGDYGYTF	TGTGCCAGCAGTGAATGGTCAGGGGGCGACTATGGCTACACCTTC
TRBJ1-1	TRBV28	TRBD1	CASSLGQANTEAFF	TGTGCCAGCAGTTTGGGACAGGCGAACACTGAAGCTTTCTTT
TRBJ2-3	TRBV7-9	TRBD2	CASSPRRTSGVSTDTQYF	TGTGCCAGCAGCCCCCGTAGGACTAGCGGGGTTAGCACAGATACGCAGTATTTT